Presented here are 2 T cell receptor beta chains from one specimen sequenced in a study of shared clonotypes between healthy human individuals. Here immunoSEQ multiplex PCR was the method, and the copy in TCRdb shows in-frame clones only, minus some. The sample lists over a million clones; approximately 80% were seen once. The sequenced material came from memory CD4+ T cells from PBMCs. The subset: CD45RA-negative fraction. The receptor source for this set is a man in his late teens or twenties in good health. Some clones in this sample may be carry-over from other donors' samples.

The chain joins TRBV5-1 to TRBJ2-2, with D possibly being TRBD1 or TRBD2 (6 bases each). CDR1 and CDR2 from the germline V gene are SGHRS and YFSETQ. The V gene lost 0 bases and the J gene lost 6 bases, with 15 bases spanning the gap. The CDR3 is 16 amino acids. In DNA form, the CDR3 reads TGCGCCAGCAGCTTGGTATCGGGGGCGTCCGCCGGGGAGCTGTTTTTT. Translated, it gives CASSLVSGASAGELFF. Full variable domain (remainder filled in from reference TRBV5-1 and TRBJ2-2): KAGVTQTPRYLIKTRGQQVTLSCSPISGHRSVSWYQQTPGQGLQFLFEYFSETQRNKGNFPGRFSGRQFSNSRSEMNVSTLELGDSALYLCASSLVSGASAGELFFGEGSRLTVL.

This chain uses TRBV7-2 with TRBJ2-3; TRBD2 might be the D (7 bases). The CDR3 runs 16 residues. V dropped 4 bases and J dropped 2 bases, with 16 bases sitting between them. Germline lookup yields CDR1 SGHTA and CDR2 FQGNSA. DNA of the CDR3: TGTGCCAGCAGCTCCGCCGGGGGGCCAAACACAGATACGCAGTATTTT. It is translated as CASSSAGGPNTDTQYF.